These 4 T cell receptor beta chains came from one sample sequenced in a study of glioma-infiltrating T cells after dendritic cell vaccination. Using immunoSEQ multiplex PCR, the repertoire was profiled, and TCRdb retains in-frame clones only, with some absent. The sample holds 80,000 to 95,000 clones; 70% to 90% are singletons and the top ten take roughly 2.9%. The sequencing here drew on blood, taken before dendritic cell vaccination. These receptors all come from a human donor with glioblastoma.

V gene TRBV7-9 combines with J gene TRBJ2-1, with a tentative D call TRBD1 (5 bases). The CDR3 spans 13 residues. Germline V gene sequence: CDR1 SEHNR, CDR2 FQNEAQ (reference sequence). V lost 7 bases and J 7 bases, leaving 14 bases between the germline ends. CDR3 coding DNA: TGTGCCAGCAAAGACAGTCCAGCGAATGAGCAGTTCTTC. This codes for CASKDSPANEQFF.

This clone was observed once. The CDR3 coding sequence is TGTGCCAGCAGCTCCCTAGCGGGTTACGAGCAGTACTTC. Translation: CASSSLAGYEQYF. The chain couples TRBV7-2 to TRBJ2-7; TRBD2 matches 8 bases. The CDR3 runs 13 residues. The germline gives CDR1 SGHTA, CDR2 FQGNSA. V was clipped by 4 bases and J by 4 bases; unmatched bases: 3.

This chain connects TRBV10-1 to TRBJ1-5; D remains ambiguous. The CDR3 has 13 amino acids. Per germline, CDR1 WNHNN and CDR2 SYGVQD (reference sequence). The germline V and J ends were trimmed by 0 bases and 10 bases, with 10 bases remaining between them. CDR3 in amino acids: CASSESVSSPQHF. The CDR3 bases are TGCGCCAGCAGTGAGTCCGTAAGCTCACCCCAGCATTTT.

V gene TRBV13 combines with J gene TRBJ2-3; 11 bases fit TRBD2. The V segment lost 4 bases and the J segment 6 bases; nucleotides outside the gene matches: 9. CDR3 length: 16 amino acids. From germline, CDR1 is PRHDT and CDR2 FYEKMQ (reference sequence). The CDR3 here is CASSYDPGLAADTQYF. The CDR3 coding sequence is TGTGCCAGCAGCTACGACCCGGGACTAGCGGCGGATACGCAGTATTTT.